This T cell receptor beta chain was sequenced during a study of human T cells and chemical hapten exposure. Study information: It was small differences in pooled library volume that mainly caused per-sample TCR yields to vary. Study-level findings and limits: TCRs above 1 in 1000 frequency stayed constant with DPC sensitization.

Noted time point: healthy volunteer bleed at 2 weeks. The authors extracted total RNA from unfractionated whole blood. A note on this clonotype: Its antigen is as yet unknown.

In germline, CDR1 is SGHKS, CDR2 YYEKEE (reference sequence). CDR3 size: 16 residues. V was pared by 0 bases and J by 1 base, with 2 bases of the junction left unmatched. Original processing notes: Sequenced samples showed a median of around 100,000 TCRs each, with counts running from about 20,000 to 690,000. From the RACE reads, TCRdb called clonotypes with MiXCR, one entry per CDR3 protein. Here the V and J calls rest on TCRdb's processing, not on the authors' analysis. The sample records roughly 120,000 distinct CDR3 sequences, around 8.3% being singletons. V gene TRBV5-5 combines with J gene TRBJ1-1, with 11 nucleotides matching TRBD1. Sequencing input: whole blood. The receptor was derived from a male donor in good health. Some clones in this sample may be carry-over from other donors' samples. The CDR3 loop reads CASSLVGQGANTEAFF. The CDR3 DNA follows: TGTGCCAGCAGCTTGGTCGGACAGGGGGCGAACACTGAAGCTTTCTTT.